This T cell receptor (beta chain) was captured in a study of somatic mutations in cytotoxic T cells in rheumatoid arthritis. Study-wide points: The study found no significant difference in CD8+ T-cell clonality between rheumatoid arthritis patients and age-matched healthy controls. Patients with rheumatoid arthritis, but not healthy controls, had CD8+ clonality that increased with age.

This CDR3 contains 13 residues. Per germline, CDR1 MGHDK and CDR2 SYGVNS. Details on this clone: Its specificity is unknown. The junction departs from the called germline gene at one end, perhaps through a read error.

Assay: immunoSEQ multiplex PCR; the TCRdb copy retains only in-frame clones and omits some. This sample has tens of thousands of clones, with about 80% found just once. This sequence was found in a man aged 40-50 years in good health. The gene calls are TRBV25-1 and TRBJ1-2; D uncertain. The material sequenced was CD8+ T cells sorted from blood. The CDR3 DNA sequence: TGTGCCAGCAGTGAAGTGGGTAACGATGGCTACACCTTC. Translating it yields CASSEVGNDGYTF.